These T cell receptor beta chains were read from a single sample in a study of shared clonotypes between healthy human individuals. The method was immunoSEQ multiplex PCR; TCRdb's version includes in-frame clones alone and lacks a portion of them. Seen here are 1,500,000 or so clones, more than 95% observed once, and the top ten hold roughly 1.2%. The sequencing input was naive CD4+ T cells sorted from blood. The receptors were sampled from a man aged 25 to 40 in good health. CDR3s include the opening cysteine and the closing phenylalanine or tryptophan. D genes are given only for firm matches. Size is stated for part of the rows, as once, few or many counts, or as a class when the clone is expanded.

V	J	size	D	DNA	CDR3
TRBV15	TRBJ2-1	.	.	TGTGCCACCACCAGAGGGGGGACCGTCTACAATGAGCAGTTCTTC	CATTRGGTVYNEQFF
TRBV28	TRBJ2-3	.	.	TGTGCCAGCACCCTGGGGGGAACAGATACGCAGTATTTT	CASTLGGTDTQYF
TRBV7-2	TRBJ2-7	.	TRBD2	TGTGCCAGCAGCTTTGGCCACTATAGCGGGCAGACCTACGAGCAGTACTTC	CASSFGHYSGQTYEQYF
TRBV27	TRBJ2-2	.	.	TGTGCCAGCAGTCCGGCACTACGACTCACCGGGGAGCTGTTTTTT	CASSPALRLTGELFF
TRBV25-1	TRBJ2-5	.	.	TGTGCCAGCAGTGAAGGAGGGCAGGGTCGGGGAGAGACCCAGTACTTC	CASSEGGQGRGETQYF
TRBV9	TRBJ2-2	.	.	TGTGCCAGCAGCGTACGAGGTACCGGGGAGCTGTTTTTT	CASSVRGTGELFF
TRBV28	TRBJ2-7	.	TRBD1	TGTGCCAGCAGGTTCCAACGTTTGGGACAGGGGGCCGACGAGCAGTACTTC	CASRFQRLGQGADEQYF
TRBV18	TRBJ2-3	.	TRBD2	TGTGCCAGCTCACCACCCCAGCGGGAGATGTCAGATACGCAGTATTTT	CASSPPQREMSDTQYF
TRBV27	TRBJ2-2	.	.	TGTGCCAGCAGTCATCTGGGCACCGGGGAGCTGTTTTTT	CASSHLGTGELFF
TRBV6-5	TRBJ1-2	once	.	TGTGCCAGCAGTTACAGCCCCCGGACCTACGGCTACACCTTC	CASSYSPRTYGYTF
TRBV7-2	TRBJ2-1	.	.	TGTGCCAGCAGCCCAGACAGAACGTCCTACAATGAGCAGTTCTTC	CASSPDRTSYNEQFF
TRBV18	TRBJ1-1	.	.	TGTGCCAGCTCACCTTCTCTGGACAGAGGGAACACTGAAGCTTTCTTT	CASSPSLDRGNTEAFF
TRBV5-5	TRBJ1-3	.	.	TGTGCCAGCAGCTCAGGGTTCTCTGGAAACACCATATATTTT	CASSSGFSGNTIYF
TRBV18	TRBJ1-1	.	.	TGTGCCAGCTCTTCCCTCGGGTCGTCTGAAGCTTTCTTT	CASSSLGSSEAFF
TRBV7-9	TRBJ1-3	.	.	TGTGCCAGCAGCTTTTATCTGGAGACTGGAAACACCATATATTTT	CASSFYLETGNTIYF
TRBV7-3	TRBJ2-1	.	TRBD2	TGTGCCAGCAGCTTAACGGTTCGTGGGGAGGGTAACAATGAGCAGTTCTTC	CASSLTVRGEGNNEQFF
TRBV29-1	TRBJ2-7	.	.	TGCAGCGCCGCCCGGGGGACGAGCTCCTACGAGCAGTACTTC	CSAARGTSSYEQYF
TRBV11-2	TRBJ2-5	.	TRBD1	TGTGCCAGCAGCGCCTATGACAGGGAAGAGACCCAGTACTTC	CASSAYDREETQYF
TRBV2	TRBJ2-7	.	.	TGTGCCACCAATCGACAGGTTTGGTACGAGCAGTACTTC	CATNRQVWYEQYF
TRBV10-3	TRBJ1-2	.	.	TGTGCCATCAACAAACTTCGGGGCTACACCTTC	CAINKLRGYTF
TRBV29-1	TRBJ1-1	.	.	TGCAGCGTTGATGGGCAGGGCGTGTCGGACACTGAAGCTTTCTTT	CSVDGQGVSDTEAFF
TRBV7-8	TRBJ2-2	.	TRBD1	TGTGCCAGCAGCTTAGCGCGTTGGGACAGGGAAAGGGAGCTGTTTTTT	CASSLARWDRERELFF
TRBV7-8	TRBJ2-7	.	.	TGTGCCAGCAGCTTAGAAAGCGAAAGCTCCTACGAGCAGTACTTC	CASSLESESSYEQYF
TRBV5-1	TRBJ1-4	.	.	TGCGCCAGCAGCTTGGCGGCAGCAACTAATGAAAAACTGTTTTTT	CASSLAAATNEKLFF
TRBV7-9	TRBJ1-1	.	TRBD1	TGTGCCAGCAGCTCAGGACAGGGATACACTGAAGCTTTCTTT	CASSSGQGYTEAFF
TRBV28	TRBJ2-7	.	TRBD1	TGTGCCAGCAGCAGAGGGACAGGTCTCTACGAGCAGTACTTC	CASSRGTGLYEQYF
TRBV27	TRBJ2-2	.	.	TGTGCCAGCAGATCCATCCTAAGCGCCGGGGAGCTGTTTTTT	CASRSILSAGELFF
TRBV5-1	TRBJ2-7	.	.	TGCGCCAGCAGCACCCTGAGTACCCCCCCCGAACAGGGCCCCTACGAGCAGTACTTC	CASSTLSTPPEQGPYEQYF
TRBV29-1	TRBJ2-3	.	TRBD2	TGCAGCATCGATAGCGGGAGGGCGGCAGATACGCAGTATTTT	CSIDSGRAADTQYF
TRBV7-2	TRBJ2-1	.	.	TGTGCCAGCAGCCTGCGAACAGGGCTAGGTCGCTATGAGCAGTTCTTC	CASSLRTGLGRYEQFF
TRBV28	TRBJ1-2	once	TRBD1	TGTGCCAGCACCTTGGGGGGGACAGGGGCCTTGCTTGGCTACACCTTC	CASTLGGTGALLGYTF
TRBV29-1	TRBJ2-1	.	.	TGCAGCGTTGATAGAATTGGGGCGCGATACAATGAGCAGTTCTTC	CSVDRIGARYNEQFF
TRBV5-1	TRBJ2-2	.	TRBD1	TGCGCCAGCAGCTCACCGAGATCCGGGACAGTTAATCTTCGTCGAGCCGGGGAGCTGTTTTTT	CASSSPRSGTVNLRRAGELFF
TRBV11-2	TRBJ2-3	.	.	TGTGCCAGCAGCTTAGTGGGATATCGGGCAGATACGCAGTATTTT	CASSLVGYRADTQYF
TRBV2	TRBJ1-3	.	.	TGTGCCAGCAGCCAGGAATCTGGAAACACCATATATTTT	CASSQESGNTIYF
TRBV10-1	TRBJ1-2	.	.	TGCGCCAGCAGTGCCAGAGTCCAGGGACCCTATGGCTACACCTTC	CASSARVQGPYGYTF
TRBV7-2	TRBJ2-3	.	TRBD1	TGTGCCAGCAGCTTATTGGCAGGGGGCTTCACCGACACAGATACGCAGTATTTT	CASSLLAGGFTDTDTQYF
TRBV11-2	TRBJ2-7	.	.	TGTGCCAGCAGCTTAGATCGACAAAGCTCCTACGAGCAGTACTTC	CASSLDRQSSYEQYF
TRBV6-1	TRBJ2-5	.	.	TGTGCCAGCAGTGAAGCAGGGGGGACCCAGTACTTC	CASSEAGGTQYF
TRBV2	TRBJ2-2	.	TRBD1	TGTGCCAGCAGTTGGACAGGGCTTGGCACCGGGGAGCTGTTTTTT	CASSWTGLGTGELFF
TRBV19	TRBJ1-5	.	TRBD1	TGTGCCAGTAGTATAGACAGGGGGATAGGACAGCCCCAGCATTTT	CASSIDRGIGQPQHF
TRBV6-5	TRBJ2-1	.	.	TGTGCCAGCAGTTACTCGTTCGCGGGAGAGCAGTTCTTC	CASSYSFAGEQFF
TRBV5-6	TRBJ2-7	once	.	TGTGCCAGCAGCTTGAGGTACAGGGAGGGCGAGCAGTACTTC	CASSLRYREGEQYF
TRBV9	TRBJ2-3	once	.	TGTGCCAGCAGCGTAGATGGTCGCATCCCAGATACGCAGTATTTT	CASSVDGRIPDTQYF
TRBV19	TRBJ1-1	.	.	TGTGCCACCTGGGGACGGTTGAACACTGAAGCTTTCTTT	CATWGRLNTEAFF
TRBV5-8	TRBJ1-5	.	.	TGTGCCAGCAGCTTTTCGGAGAATCAGCCCCAGCATTTT	CASSFSENQPQHF
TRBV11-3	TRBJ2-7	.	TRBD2	TGTGCCAGCAGCTTAGGCGGTAGCGGGAGGGCCTACGAGCAGTACTTC	CASSLGGSGRAYEQYF
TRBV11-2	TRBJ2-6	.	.	TGTGCCAGCAGCTCAAGTAGGGCCGTGAACCACTCTGGGGCCAACGTCCTGACTTTC	CASSSSRAVNHSGANVLTF
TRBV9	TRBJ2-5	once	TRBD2	TGTGCCAGCAGCGCAGGGACTAGCGGGGTCCAAGAGACCCAGTACTTC	CASSAGTSGVQETQYF
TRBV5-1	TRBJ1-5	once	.	TGCGCCAGCAGCTTGTTCGGGAATAGCAATCAGCCCCAGCATTTT	CASSLFGNSNQPQHF
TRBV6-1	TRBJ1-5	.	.	TGTGCCAGCAGTGAAGGACCCCAGCATTTT	CASSEGPQHF
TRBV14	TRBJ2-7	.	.	TGTGCCAGCAGCCAAGTCGGGGGGCGCTTCATCTACGAGCAGTACTTC	CASSQVGGRFIYEQYF
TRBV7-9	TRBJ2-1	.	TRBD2	TGTGCCAGCAGCTCACTAGCGGGAAAACCCGGTGGGTACAATGAGCAGTTCTTC	CASSSLAGKPGGYNEQFF
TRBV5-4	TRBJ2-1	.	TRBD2	TGTGCCAGCACTCCCCCCCGTCTAGCGGGAGGGAAAGGGGACAATGAGCAGTTCTTC	CASTPPRLAGGKGDNEQFF